This TCR beta chain was sequenced in a study of metastatic and nonmetastatic thyroid tumors. Germline CDR1 reads SQVTM; CDR2 reads ANQGSEA. The CDR3 has 13 residues. The germline V and J ends were trimmed by 6 bases and 5 bases, with 17 bases remaining between them. The sample holds many counts of this clone. Thyroid surgery took place with no prior treatment in any patient. TCRdb reanalyzed the PCR reads with MiXCR. The table lists tens of thousands of clones, around 25% of them singletons. The material sequenced was blood. This chain joins TRBV29-1 and TRBJ2-7; possibly TRBD2 for D (5 bases). The TCR sequence derives from a female donor with papillary thyroid cancer or a benign thyroid nodule (not recorded which). Some clones in this sample may be carry-over from other donors' samples. The CDR3 spells CSVGSGTLNEQYF. CDR3 in DNA: TGCAGCGTGGGAAGCGGCACTCTCAACGAGCAGTACTTC.